The subject of this entry is one T cell receptor beta chain. Original analysis: ImmunoSEQ output held junction-only sequences without quality scores, so filtering differed. TCRdb's table, derived via immunoSEQ multiplex PCR, lists solely in-frame clones and lacks some. Clone size and V and J calls were adopted from that table, with D and trimming inferred from the DNA. The table includes about 2.4 million clones, around nine tenths detected once. This sample was included in a study of shared clonotypes between healthy human individuals. The investigators split CD4+ cells into a CD45RA+ naive subset and a CD45RA-negative memory subset. From germline, CDR1 is LNHDA and CDR2 SQIVND (reference sequence). CDR3 size: 15 residues. Trimming removed 10 bases from V and 7 bases from J, with 23 bases in between.

V gene TRBV19 combines with J gene TRBJ2-1; tentative D call: TRBD1 (6 bases). The sequence derives from a man between 18 and 29 years old in good health. Material: naive CD4+ T cells sorted from blood. Stated subset: CD45RA+ positively selected. The DNA of the CDR3 is TGTGCCACCCAAGTGCGACAGGCCCCAGGGAATGAGCAGTTCTTC. Encoded protein: CATQVRQAPGNEQFF.